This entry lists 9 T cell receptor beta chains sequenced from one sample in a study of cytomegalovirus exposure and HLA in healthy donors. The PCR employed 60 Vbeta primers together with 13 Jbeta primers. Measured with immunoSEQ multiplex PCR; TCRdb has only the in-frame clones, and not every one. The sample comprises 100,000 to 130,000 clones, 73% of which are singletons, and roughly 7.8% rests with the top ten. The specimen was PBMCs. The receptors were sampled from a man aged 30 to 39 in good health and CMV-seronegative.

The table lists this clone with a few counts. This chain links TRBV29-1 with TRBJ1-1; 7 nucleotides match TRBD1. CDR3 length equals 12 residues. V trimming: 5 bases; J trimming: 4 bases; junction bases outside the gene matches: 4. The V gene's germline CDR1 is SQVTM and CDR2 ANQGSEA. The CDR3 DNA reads TGCAGCGTTAACACAGGGGCCACTGAAGCTTTCTTT. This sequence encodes CSVNTGATEAFF. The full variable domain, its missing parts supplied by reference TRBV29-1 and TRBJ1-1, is SAVISQKPSRDICQRGTSLTIQCQVDSQVTMMFWYRQQPGQSLTLIATANQGSEATYESGFVIDKFPISRPNLTFSTLTVSNMSPEDSSIYLCSVNTGATEAFFGQGTRLTVV.

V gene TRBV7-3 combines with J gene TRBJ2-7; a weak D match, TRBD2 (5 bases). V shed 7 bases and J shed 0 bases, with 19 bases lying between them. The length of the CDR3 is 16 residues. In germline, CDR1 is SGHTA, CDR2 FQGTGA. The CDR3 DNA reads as TGTGCCAGCACTCCACGCCGAGGGTGTTTCTCCTACGAGCAGTACTTC. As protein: CASTPRRGCFSYEQYF. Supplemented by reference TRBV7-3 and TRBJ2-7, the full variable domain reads GAGVSQTPSNKVTEKGKYVELRCDPISGHTALYWYRQSLGQGPEFLIYFQGTGAADDSGLPNDRFFAVRPEGSVSTLKIQRTERGDSAVYLCASTPRRGCFSYEQYFGPGTRLTVT.

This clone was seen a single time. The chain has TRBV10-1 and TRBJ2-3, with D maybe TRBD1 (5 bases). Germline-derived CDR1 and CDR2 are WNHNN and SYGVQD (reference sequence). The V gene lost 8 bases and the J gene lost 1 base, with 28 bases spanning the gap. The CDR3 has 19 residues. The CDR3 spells CASALGSPWTMRGTDTQYF. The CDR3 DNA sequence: TGCGCCAGCGCACTTGGGTCGCCCTGGACAATGAGAGGCACAGATACGCAGTATTTT.

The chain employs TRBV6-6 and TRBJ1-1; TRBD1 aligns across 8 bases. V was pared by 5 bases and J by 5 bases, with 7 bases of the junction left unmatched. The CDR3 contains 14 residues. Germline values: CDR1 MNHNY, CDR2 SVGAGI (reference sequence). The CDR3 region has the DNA TGTGCCAGCAGTCCCGGACAGGGTGTAACTGAAGCTTTCTTT. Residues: CASSPGQGVTEAFF.

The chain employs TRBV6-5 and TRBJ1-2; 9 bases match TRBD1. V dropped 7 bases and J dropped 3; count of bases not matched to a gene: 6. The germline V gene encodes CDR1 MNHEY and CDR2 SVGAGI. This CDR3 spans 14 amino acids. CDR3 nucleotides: TGTGCCAGCAACAAGGGACAGGGTGACTATGGCTACACCTTC. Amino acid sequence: CASNKGQGDYGYTF.

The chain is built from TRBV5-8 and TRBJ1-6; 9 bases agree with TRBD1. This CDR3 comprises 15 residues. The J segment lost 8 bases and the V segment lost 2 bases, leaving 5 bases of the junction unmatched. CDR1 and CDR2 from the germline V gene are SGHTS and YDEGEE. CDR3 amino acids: CASSFTGGIDSPLHF. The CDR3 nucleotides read TGTGCCAGCAGCTTTACAGGGGGCATTGATTCACCCCTCCACTTT. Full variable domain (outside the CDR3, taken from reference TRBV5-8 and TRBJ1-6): EAGVTQSPTHLIKTRGQQATLRCSPISGHTSVYWYQQALGLGLQFLLWYDEGEERNRGNFPPRFSGRQFPNYSSELNVNALELEDSALYLCASSFTGGIDSPLHFGNGTRLTVT.

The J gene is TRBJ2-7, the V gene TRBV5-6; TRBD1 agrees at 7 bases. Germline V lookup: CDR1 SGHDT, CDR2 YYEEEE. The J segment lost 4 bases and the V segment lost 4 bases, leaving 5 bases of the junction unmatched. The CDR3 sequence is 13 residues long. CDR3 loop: CASSHRDSYEQYF. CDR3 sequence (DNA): TGTGCCAGCAGCCATCGGGACAGTTACGAGCAGTACTTC.

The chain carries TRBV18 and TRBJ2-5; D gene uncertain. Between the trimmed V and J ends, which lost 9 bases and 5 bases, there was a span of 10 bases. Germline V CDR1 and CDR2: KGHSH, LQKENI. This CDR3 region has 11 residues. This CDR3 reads CASHNLETQYF. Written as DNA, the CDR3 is TGTGCCAGTCATAACTTGGAGACCCAGTACTTC.

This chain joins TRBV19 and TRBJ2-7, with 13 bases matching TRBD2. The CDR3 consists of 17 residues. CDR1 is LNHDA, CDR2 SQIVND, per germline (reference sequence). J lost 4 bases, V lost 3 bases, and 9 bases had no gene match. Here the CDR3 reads CASSMDPGTSGDYEQYF. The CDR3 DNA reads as TGTGCCAGTAGTATGGACCCCGGGACTAGCGGGGATTACGAGCAGTACTTC. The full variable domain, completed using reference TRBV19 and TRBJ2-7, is DGGITQSPKYLFRKEGQNVTLSCEQNLNHDAMYWYRQDPGQGLRLIYYSQIVNDFQKGDIAEGYSVSREKKESFPLTVTSAQKNPTAFYLCASSMDPGTSGDYEQYFGPGTRLTVT.